What follows are 18 T cell receptor beta chains derived from one specimen sequenced in a study of technical replicates of blood from a few donors. Produced via immunoSEQ multiplex PCR; TCRdb's table is partial and in-frame only. This sample has 15,000 or so clones, with almost 85% found just once. The sample comprised PBMCs. The receptors shown here come from a human donor in good health.

This sequence joins TRBV4-1 and TRBJ1-5; 10 bases agree with TRBD1. CDR3 length: 16 amino acids. The junction had 5 bases not matched to a gene; V was cut back by 1 base and J by 5 bases. Looked up from germline, CDR1 is MGHRA and CDR2 is YSYEKL. The CDR3: CASSQGQGALDQPQHF. CDR3 DNA sequence: TGCGCCAGCAGCCAAGGACAGGGGGCGCTGGATCAGCCCCAGCATTTT.

The chain is built from TRBV5-1 and TRBJ2-3, with 10 bases fitting TRBD2. Trimming at V came to 4 bases and at J to 3 bases, leaving 8 bases not matched to a gene. From germline, CDR1 is SGHRS and CDR2 YFSETQ. The CDR3 spans 16 residues. For the CDR3, the DNA is TGCGCCAGCAGCCAAGGACTAGCGGTAAGAACAGATACGCAGTATTTT. This translates into CASSQGLAVRTDTQYF.

This sequence joins TRBV5-1 and TRBJ2-5; D uncertain. The CDR3 spans 14 residues. Trimming cost V 0 bases and J 3 bases, with 9 bases left between them. Germline V gene data show CDR1 as SGHRS and CDR2 as YFSETQ. CDR3 bases: TGCGCCAGCAGCTTGGAGCGTCCCGAAGAGACCCAGTACTTC. This sequence encodes CASSLERPEETQYF.

The gene calls are TRBV9 and TRBJ2-7, with 11 bases matching TRBD2. This CDR3 has 17 amino acids. Germline-derived CDR1 and CDR2 are SGDLS and YYNGEE. V lost 4 bases to trimming and J lost 7 bases; unmatched junction nucleotides: 16. CDR3 in DNA: TGTGCCAGCAGCCAAAAGGCAACTAGCGGGAGATCTAGGGAGCAGTACTTC. It translates to CASSQKATSGRSREQYF.

The sample holds one count of this clone. V gene TRBV4-1 combines with J gene TRBJ2-5; D is perhaps TRBD2 (6 bases). CDR3 length: 14 residues. Germline CDR1 MGHRA, CDR2 YSYEKL. Trimming left V 1 base short and J 5 bases short, with 11 bases between. The CDR3 nucleotides are TGCGCCAGCAGCCAAGCTTTTGGAGGGGAGACCCAGTACTTC. Amino acids: CASSQAFGGETQYF.

J is TRBJ1-1 and V is TRBV5-1; a weak D match, TRBD1 (6 bases). The germline CDR1 and CDR2 sequences are SGHRS and YFSETQ. V shed 7 bases and J shed 5 bases, with 18 bases lying between them. This CDR3 is 14 amino acids long. The CDR3, as DNA: TGCGCCAGCGGGTCTGGGGGGGCCGGAACTGAAGCTTTCTTT. This codes for CASGSGGAGTEAFF.

In this sample, this clone turned up once. The rearrangement links TRBV5-1 to TRBJ1-1, with D perhaps TRBD1 (5 bases). Germline CDR1 SGHRS, CDR2 YFSETQ. CDR3 length: 15 residues. The V gene lost 0 bases and the J gene lost 3 bases, with 12 bases spanning the gap. This CDR3 reads CASSLGAGGDTEAFF. For the CDR3, the DNA is TGCGCCAGCAGCTTGGGGGCGGGGGGGGACACTGAAGCTTTCTTT.

The J gene is TRBJ2-1, the V gene TRBV6-4; 7 bases line up with TRBD1. Germline values: CDR1 MRHNA, CDR2 SNTAGT. This CDR3 comprises 11 residues. V lost 6 bases, J lost 8 bases, and 1 base stayed unmatched. For the CDR3, the DNA is TGTGCCAGCAGGCAGGGGGATGAGCAGTTCTTC. It translates to CASRQGDEQFF.

The gene calls are TRBV2 and TRBJ2-5, with 13 bases fitting TRBD2. CDR3 length: 16 amino acids. The trim removed 6 bases at V and 7 bases at J, leaving 11 bases unmatched. CDR1 SNHLY and CDR2 FYNNEI come from the germline V gene. CDR3 DNA: TGTGCCAGCAGGCCGGGACTAGCGGGAAATAAGGGGACCCAGTACTTC. Protein: CASRPGLAGNKGTQYF. The whole variable domain, remainder taken from reference TRBV2 and TRBJ2-5, is EPEVTQTPSHQVTQMGQEVILRCVPISNHLYFYWYRQILGQKVEFLVSFYNNEISEKSEIFDDQFSVERPDGSNFTLKIRSTKLEDSAMYFCASRPGLAGNKGTQYFGPGTRLLVL.

The chain couples TRBV19 to TRBJ2-7, with D possibly TRBD2 on 5 matching bases. V lost 2 bases, J lost 3 bases, and 8 bases lay in between. This CDR3 contains 13 residues. CDR1 and CDR2 (germline): LNHDA, SQIVND (reference sequence). CDR3 sequence (DNA): TGTGCCAGTAGTATACCCGGGGACTACGAGCAGTACTTC. It encodes CASSIPGDYEQYF.

This clone was seen a single time. The chain carries TRBV2 and TRBJ2-7; weak D call: TRBD2 (5 bases). The CDR3 sequence is 13 residues long. V lost 1 base and J 2 bases, leaving 6 bases between the germline ends. Germline V gene lookup returns CDR1 SNHLY and CDR2 FYNNEI. CDR3 protein: CASSEEAAYEQYF. CDR3 nucleotides: TGTGCCAGCAGTGAAGAAGCGGCCTACGAGCAGTACTTC.

The chain links TRBV6-6 to TRBJ2-1; 7 bases map to TRBD2. Germline CDR1 MNHNY, CDR2 SVGAGI (reference sequence). The CDR3 runs to 16 residues. The V and J ends lost 3 bases and 6 bases, in that order; junction bases with no gene match: 11. CDR3 residues: CASSYMGSGGFNEQFF. The DNA for the CDR3 is TGTGCCAGCAGTTATATGGGGTCGGGAGGCTTCAATGAGCAGTTCTTC.

This clone was seen once. The chain carries TRBV19 and TRBJ2-1, with 7 bases that match TRBD2. With 7 bases clipped from V and 4 bases from J, the junction kept 7 bases outside the gene matches. The CDR3 contains 14 residues. Looked up from germline, CDR1 is LNHDA and CDR2 is SQIVND (reference sequence). The CDR3 DNA reads as TGTGCCAGTACAAGCGGGGATTCATACAATGAGCAGTTCTTC. It codes for CASTSGDSYNEQFF.

This chain uses TRBV5-1 with TRBJ2-4, with 9 bases matching TRBD1. Germline assignment: CDR1 SGHRS and CDR2 YFSETQ. CDR3 length equals 14 residues. V dropped 4 bases and J dropped 5; count of bases not matched to a gene: 4. CDR3 region: CASSRGQGQNIQYF. The CDR3 DNA is TGCGCCAGCAGCAGGGGACAGGGCCAAAACATTCAGTACTTC.

This clone was detected a few times. V gene TRBV19 combines with J gene TRBJ1-5; D unclear. Trimming removed 6 bases from V and 2 bases from J, with 11 bases in between. CDR1 LNHDA and CDR2 SQIVND come from the germline V gene (reference sequence). The CDR3 runs to 14 residues. This CDR3 is CASRIGLGNQPQHF. The CDR3 DNA is TGTGCCAGTAGGATCGGACTGGGCAATCAGCCCCAGCATTTT.

The chain employs TRBV27 and TRBJ2-1, with TRBD2 matching 9 bases. After removal of 6 bases from V and 4 bases from J, the junction contained 13 bases not matched to a gene. Per germline, CDR1 MNHEY and CDR2 SMNVEV (reference sequence). The CDR3 sequence is 17 residues long. In nucleotides, the CDR3 is TGTGCCAGCAGCCCACCCCGATTAGCGGGAGAGTACAATGAGCAGTTCTTC. It specifies CASSPPRLAGEYNEQFF.

J is TRBJ2-3 and V is TRBV6-5, with TRBD1 as a possible D gene (5 bases). The V gene lost 0 bases and the J gene lost 2 bases, with 9 bases spanning the gap. The CDR3 has 15 amino acids. Germline-derived CDR1 and CDR2 are MNHEY and SVGAGI. In DNA, the CDR3 is TGTGCCAGCAGTTACTCAGGGGTCCCCACAGATACGCAGTATTTT. It is translated as CASSYSGVPTDTQYF.

The chain links TRBV2 to TRBJ2-3; D unclear. The CDR3 length is 14 residues. The ends were cut back, 3 bases at V and 2 bases at J, with 9 bases in the middle. Germline values: CDR1 SNHLY, CDR2 FYNNEI. The CDR3, as DNA: TGTGCCAGCAGTGAGCGATTGTCCACAGATACGCAGTATTTT. As protein: CASSERLSTDTQYF.